This record covers a single T cell receptor (beta chain). Measured with immunoSEQ multiplex PCR; TCRdb has only the in-frame clones, and not every one. This table has 330,000 or so clones, roughly 87% appearing once. The CDR3 is made up of 15 amino acids. The germline V gene has CDR1 LNHNV and CDR2 YYDKDF (reference sequence). The ends lost 7 bases at V and 6 bases at J; junction bases unmatched: 9. The source of the sample is a study of blood T cell repertoires in COVID-19. In the study overall: The analysed material was cDNA or gDNA that came from T cells, B-cell-depleted T cells, or PBMCs.

The chain carries TRBV15 and TRBJ2-1; TRBD1 matches at 10 bases. The sequence was obtained from a man aged 25 to 40 with COVID-19, enrolled during active disease. The specimen was peripheral blood. In DNA, the CDR3 is TGTGCCACCACCGCGGGACAGGGGTCTTCCAATGAGCAGTTCTTC. It yields the protein CATTAGQGSSNEQFF.